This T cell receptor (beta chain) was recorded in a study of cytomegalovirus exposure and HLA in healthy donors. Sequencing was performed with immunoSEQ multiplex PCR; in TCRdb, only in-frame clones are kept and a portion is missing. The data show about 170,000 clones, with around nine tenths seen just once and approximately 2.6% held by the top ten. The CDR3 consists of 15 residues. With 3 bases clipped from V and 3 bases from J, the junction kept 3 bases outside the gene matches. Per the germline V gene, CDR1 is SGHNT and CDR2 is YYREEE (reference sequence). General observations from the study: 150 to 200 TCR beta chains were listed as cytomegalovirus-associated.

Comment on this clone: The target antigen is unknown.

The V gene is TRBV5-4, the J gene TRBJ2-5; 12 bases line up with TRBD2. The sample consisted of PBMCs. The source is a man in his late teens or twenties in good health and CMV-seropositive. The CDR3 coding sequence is TGTGCCAGCAGCTACCCTAGCGGGGGGGAAGAGACCCAGTACTTC. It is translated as CASSYPSGGEETQYF.